This T cell receptor (beta chain) was retrieved from a study of blood T cell repertoires in COVID-19. Across the whole study: The cDNA or gDNA used as material had been derived from T cells, B-cell-depleted T cells, or PBMCs.

V dropped 5 bases and J dropped 6 bases, with 6 bases sitting between them. The CDR3 spans 11 residues. In germline, CDR1 is SNHLY, CDR2 FYNNEI. Clones were read by immunoSEQ multiplex PCR, and TCRdb kept only the in-frame ones, dropping some. The sample consists of some 21,000 clones, approximately 83% of them appearing once. The V call is TRBV2, the J call TRBJ2-3; D unresolved. Source material: peripheral blood. This sequence originates from a human donor in a cohort sampled during active COVID-19. CDR3 DNA: TGTGCCAGCAGTTTATCTGATACGCAGTATTTT. The encoded protein is CASSLSDTQYF.